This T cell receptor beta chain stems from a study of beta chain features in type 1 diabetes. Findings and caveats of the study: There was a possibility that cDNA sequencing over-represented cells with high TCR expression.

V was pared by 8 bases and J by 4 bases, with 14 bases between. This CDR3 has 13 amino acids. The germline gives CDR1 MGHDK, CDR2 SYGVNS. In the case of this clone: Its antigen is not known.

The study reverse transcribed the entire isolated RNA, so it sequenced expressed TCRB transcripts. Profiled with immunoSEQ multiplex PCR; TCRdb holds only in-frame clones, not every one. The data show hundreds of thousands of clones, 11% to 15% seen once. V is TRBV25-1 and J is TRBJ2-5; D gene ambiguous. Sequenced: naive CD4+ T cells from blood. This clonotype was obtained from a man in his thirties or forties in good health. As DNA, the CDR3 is TGTGCCAGCGGCCTATCAGGCTTAGAGACCCAGTACTTC. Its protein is CASGLSGLETQYF.